The T cell receptor beta chain described here comes from a study of PD-1 blockade in classical Hodgkin lymphoma. After autologous stem cell transplantation all patients relapsed, and prior brentuximab vedotin exposure differed between cohorts. This CDR3 is built from 16 residues. Sequenced by immunoSEQ multiplex PCR; TCRdb stores in-frame clones only, minus some. The sample carries 20,000 to 30,000 clones, approximately 80% recorded once. The starting material was peripheral blood mononuclear cells (PBMCs), obtained before the second cycle of nivolumab. The chain links TRBV21-1 to TRBJ2-3; the table's D call of TRBD2 was not tested on the DNA. TRBV21-1 is recorded as a pseudogene. The source is a human donor with classical Hodgkin lymphoma. CDR3 amino acids: CASSKAEREGTDTQYF. Here the CDR3 DNA reads TGTGCCAGCAGCAAAGCGGAGCGGGAGGGCACAGATACGCAGTATTTT.